This T cell receptor beta chain was identified during a study of breast tumors, draining lymph nodes, adjacent tissues. Axillary draining lymph nodes of breast cancer patients supplied the node samples. Points on this clonotype: The antigen is not known.

TCRdb redid the calling of the multiplex PCR reads with MiXCR, one entry per CDR3 protein. The repertoire includes 270,000 or so distinct CDR3 sequences, over 25% of them detected once, and 0.85% to 1.3% sits in the top ten. General study findings and limits: Tumor and nontumor repertoires were significantly more similar in luminal-like than in basal-like breast cancer. Tumor T cell lymph node origin was a supported hypothesis, not proven. Tumor repertoires ranked between lymph nodes and nontumor tissue in diversity, with V and J gene preferences. Findings are consistent with lymph node origin and intratumoral expansion of most tumor T cells.

Germline CDR1 MGHRA, CDR2 YSYEKL. The CDR3 is 16 amino acids. After removal of 0 bases from V and 0 bases from J, the junction contained 4 bases not matched to a gene. The TCR originated in a female donor with breast cancer. Some clones in this sample may be carry-over from other donors' samples. The chain has TRBV4-1 and TRBJ2-5, with 7 bases identical to TRBD2. Source material: axillary lymph node tissue. This CDR3 reads CASSQDRSGNQETQYF. The CDR3, as DNA: TGCGCCAGCAGCCAAGATAGGAGCGGGAACCAAGAGACCCAGTACTTC.